These 22 T cell receptor beta chains were sequenced from one sample in a study of identical twins. TCRdb independently ran MiXCR on the 5' RACE reads; one entry per CDR3 protein. In the table there are a few hundred thousand distinct CDR3 sequences, around 8.3% of which are singletons. This sample was shared with a second study, whose subject was yellow fever vaccine responses in identical twins.

The sample comprised CD8+ T cells sorted from blood. These receptors all come from a woman aged 18-35 years in good health.

The chain uses TRBV9 and TRBJ2-3; 9 nucleotides agree with TRBD2. The CDR3 extends over 15 amino acids. Germline CDR1 and CDR2: SGDLS and YYNGEE. V shed 2 bases and J 6 bases; nucleotides not matched to a gene: 7. The CDR3: CASSVEGLAPDTQYF. CDR3 bases: TGTGCCAGCAGCGTCGAGGGACTAGCACCGGATACGCAGTATTTT.

At least ten counts were recorded for this clonotype. The V and J genes are TRBV10-3 and TRBJ1-6; maybe TRBD1 (6 bases). With 5 bases removed from V and 9 bases from J, the gap between germline ends came to 14 bases. The CDR3 spans 14 residues. Per the germline V gene, CDR1 is ENHRY and CDR2 is SYGVKD. In DNA, the CDR3 is TGTGCCATCAGTTCCAGGGGCGTCGGTTCACCCCTCCACTTT. This sequence encodes CAISSRGVGSPLHF.

This clonotype occurred many times. DNA for the CDR3: TGTGCCAGCAGTTCCTTCCCCGGCGAGCAGTACTTC. Residues: CASSSFPGEQYF. The chain joins TRBV6-5 to TRBJ2-7, with D uncertain. Germline values: CDR1 MNHEY, CDR2 SVGAGI. The CDR3 has 12 residues. V lost 4 bases to trimming and J lost 6 bases, with 10 bases between them.

This clonotype showed up just a few times. The junction differs from germline at one of its ends, possibly a read error. This sequence joins TRBV2 and TRBJ2-7, with TRBD1 as a possible D gene (5 bases). The germline CDR1 and CDR2 sequences are SNHLY and FYNNEI. The CDR3 covers 15 residues. The CDR3 region has the DNA TGTGCCAGCAGTGAATTCGCAGGGCTCACCTACGACCAGTACTTC. It encodes CASSEFAGLTYDQYF.

This clonotype came up a few times. The rearrangement joins TRBV4-1 to TRBJ2-3; 8 bases line up with TRBD2. CDR1 MGHRA and CDR2 YSYEKL come from the germline V gene. J lost 2 bases, V lost 1 base, and 5 bases had no gene match. The CDR3 extends over 16 amino acids. The CDR3 bases are TGCGCCAGCAGCCAAGGGGAGCGGGAGCTCACAGATACGCAGTATTTT. Translation gives CASSQGERELTDTQYF.

V and J are TRBV27 and TRBJ1-1; D is ambiguous. The CDR3 spans 15 residues. Germline CDR1 and CDR2: MNHEY and SMNVEV (reference sequence). V was shortened by 2 bases and J by 0 bases, with 10 bases between the two germline ends. The CDR3 sequence is CASSLGVVMNTEAFF. CDR3 in DNA: TGTGCCAGCAGTTTAGGAGTCGTAATGAACACTGAAGCTTTCTTT.

In its sample, this clonotype was seen many times. V gene TRBV18 combines with J gene TRBJ2-3; D gene uncertain. V shed 4 bases and J shed 2 bases, with 10 bases lying between them. Germline V lookup: CDR1 KGHSH, CDR2 LQKENI. The CDR3 consists of 14 residues. CDR3 sequence reads: CASSRSPNTDTQYF. In nucleotides, the CDR3 is TGTGCCAGCTCACGAAGCCCTAACACAGATACGCAGTATTTT.

J is TRBJ2-2 and V is TRBV6-2 or TRBV6-3; 9 nucleotides agree with TRBD1. The germline V gene encodes CDR1 MNHEY and CDR2 SVGEGT. The CDR3 has 14 residues. V lost 6 bases to trimming and J lost 6 bases; unmatched junction nucleotides: 5. The CDR3 DNA is TGTGCCAGCAGCAGGGACAGGGAGGCCGGGGAGCTGTTTTTT. Translated: CASSRDREAGELFF.

This chain links TRBV10-2 with TRBJ2-1, with D maybe TRBD2 (6 bases). The germline gives CDR1 WSHSY, CDR2 SAAADI. V was pared by 4 bases and J by 2 bases, with 9 bases between. The CDR3 length is 14 residues. The CDR3 nucleotides read TGCGCCAGCAGTGTCGGGGGAACCTACAATGAGCAGTTCTTC. Its protein is CASSVGGTYNEQFF.

Only a few counts were recorded for this clonotype. The J gene is TRBJ1-5, the V gene TRBV28, with TRBD1 as a possible D gene (5 bases). Looked up from germline, CDR1 is MDHEN and CDR2 is SYDVKM. Trimming pared 4 bases from V and 3 bases from J, leaving 16 bases between. This CDR3 is 16 amino acids long. The CDR3 loop reads CASSSSSGFPNQPQHF. Written as DNA, the CDR3 is TGTGCCAGCAGTTCATCGTCAGGGTTCCCCAATCAGCCCCAGCATTTT.

The rearrangement joins TRBV7-6 to TRBJ2-7; D possibly corresponds to TRBD1 (5 bases). V dropped 5 bases and J dropped 1 base, with 12 bases sitting between them. The CDR3 runs 14 residues. The germline V gene encodes CDR1 SGHVS and CDR2 FNYEAQ. CDR3 in amino acids: CASSPSTESYEQYF. DNA of the CDR3: TGTGCCAGCAGCCCTTCGACAGAGTCCTACGAGCAGTACTTC.

This clonotype was counted a few times. The V gene is TRBV11-2, the J gene TRBJ2-7; a weak D match, TRBD1 (5 bases). The CDR3 length is 13 residues. Germline assignment: CDR1 SGHAT and CDR2 FQNNGV. Trimming shortened V by 5 bases and J by 12 bases, and 20 bases separated the two germline ends. The CDR3 is CASSPNSGPQGYF. Here the CDR3 DNA reads TGTGCCAGCAGCCCGAATTCAGGCCCCCAGGGGTACTTC.

The table lists this clonotype with many counts. The rearrangement links TRBV29-1 to TRBJ2-7; weak D call: TRBD1 (5 bases). Trimming took 2 bases from V and 1 from J, leaving 15 bases between them. This CDR3 has 15 amino acids. Germline V CDR1 and CDR2: SQVTM, ANQGSEA. The CDR3 sequence: CSVELSWGASYEQYF. CDR3 in DNA: TGCAGCGTTGAATTGAGCTGGGGCGCGTCCTACGAGCAGTACTTC.

In its sample, this clonotype was seen a few times. The V gene is TRBV9, the J gene TRBJ2-1, with D hard to call. CDR3 size: 13 residues. Germline V gene sequence: CDR1 SGDLS, CDR2 YYNGEE. Trimming took off 3 bases at V and 9 bases at J, with 13 bases between the two ends. CDR3 in DNA: TGTGCCAGCAGCGCGGGCGGTGAAGCTGAGCAGTTCTTC. Residues: CASSAGGEAEQFF.

The chain couples TRBV29-1 to TRBJ2-7; 7 bases map to TRBD2. V shed 1 base and J 2 bases; nucleotides not matched to a gene: 5. Germline V lookup: CDR1 SQVTM, CDR2 ANQGSEA. The CDR3 runs 14 residues. In DNA form, the CDR3 reads TGCAGCGTTGAAGGTGCGGGGGACCCCTACGAGCAGTACTTC. Amino acids: CSVEGAGDPYEQYF.

There are a few counts of this clonotype. The chain has TRBV30 and TRBJ1-2; unclear D gene. Between the trimmed V and J ends, which lost 8 bases and 5 bases, there was a span of 9 bases. The CDR3 totals 10 residues. CDR1 is GTSNPN, CDR2 SVGIG, per germline (reference sequence). CDR3 protein: CARDGYGYTF. In DNA form, the CDR3 reads TGTGCCCGTGACGGGTATGGCTACACCTTC.

This clonotype occurred a few times. The CDR3: CASSSTGEISEAFF. The CDR3 DNA reads TGTGCCAGCAGCTCGACAGGGGAAATCTCTGAAGCTTTCTTT. The chain joins TRBV7-9 to TRBJ1-1; 8 bases fit TRBD1. This CDR3 is built from 14 residues. Trimming removed 4 bases from V and 6 bases from J; junction bases left unmatched: 7. CDR1 and CDR2 from the germline V gene are SEHNR and FQNEAQ (reference sequence).

The chain couples TRBV20-1 to TRBJ2-3; 11 nucleotides line up with TRBD2. The CDR3 is 15 amino acids. The germline CDR1 and CDR2 sequences are DFQATT and SNEGSKA (reference sequence). The junction had 7 bases not matched to a gene; V was cut back by 1 base and J by 7 bases. CDR3 amino acids: CSARGVAGGPNTQYF. In nucleotides, the CDR3 is TGCAGTGCTAGAGGGGTAGCGGGAGGGCCCAATACGCAGTATTTT.

The rearrangement uses TRBV7-6 and TRBJ1-2; the match to TRBD1 covers 10 bases. V trimming: 0 bases; J trimming: 7 bases; junction bases outside the gene matches: 5. CDR1 SGHVS and CDR2 FNYEAQ come from the germline V gene. The CDR3 is made up of 15 amino acids. This CDR3 reads CASSLATGGAGGYTF. CDR3 nucleotides: TGTGCCAGCAGCTTAGCGACAGGGGGCGCTGGTGGCTACACCTTC.

This clonotype occurred many times. The chain is built from TRBV29-1 and TRBJ2-3; D unclear. The CDR3 length is 13 residues. Trimming pared 0 bases from V and 4 bases from J, leaving 8 bases between. The germline V gene has CDR1 SQVTM and CDR2 ANQGSEA. DNA for the CDR3: TGCAGCGTTGAAGACTGGGCGGCAGATACGCAGTATTTT. The encoded protein is CSVEDWAADTQYF.

This clonotype has just a few counts. This rearrangement joins TRBV3-1 to TRBJ1-1, with D unresolved. Germline V gene lookup returns CDR1 LGHDT and CDR2 YNNKEL (reference sequence). Trimming removed 3 bases from V and 0 bases from J, with 11 bases in between. The CDR3 is 15 amino acids. CDR3 DNA: TGTGCCAGCAGCCACACTTTTAGCCTGAACACTGAAGCTTTCTTT. This gives the protein CASSHTFSLNTEAFF.

This clonotype was observed a handful of times. This chain uses TRBV2 with TRBJ2-1, with 8 positions matching TRBD1. Looked up from germline, CDR1 is SNHLY and CDR2 is FYNNEI. The J segment lost 3 bases and the V segment lost 6 bases, leaving 10 bases of the junction unmatched. This CDR3 has 16 amino acids. CDR3 residues: CASSRTGTGDYNEQFF. CDR3 in DNA: TGTGCCAGCAGCCGAACCGGGACAGGAGACTACAATGAGCAGTTCTTC.